This T cell receptor beta chain originates from a study of shared clonotypes between healthy human individuals. Study summary: Plates per donor: three CD4 naive, three CD4 memory, two CD8 naive, one CD8 memory.

From CD4+ cells came CD45RA+ naive and CD45RA-negative memory subsets. The method was immunoSEQ multiplex PCR; TCRdb's version includes in-frame clones alone and lacks a portion of them. The repertoire has about 1 million clones, around 76% of them found once; the top ten carry about 1.4%. The CDR3 is 14 residues long. Germline-derived CDR1 and CDR2 are GTSNPN and SVGIG (reference sequence). V was clipped by 2 bases and J by 0 bases, with 11 bases between them. The study's findings and limits: Sequencing depth was expected to influence donor clonotype sharing. Estimated richness values were generally larger in naive subsets than in memory subsets.

This clone occurred once. What it binds is unknown. The source material was memory CD4+ T cells sorted from blood. Regarding subset: CD45RA-negative fraction. The chain employs TRBV30 and TRBJ2-7, with a weak D call TRBD2 (5 bases). The receptor was derived from a man between 18 and 29 years old in good health. CDR3 protein: CAWSSPGVSYEQYF. CDR3 DNA sequence: TGTGCCTGGAGTTCACCCGGGGTCTCCTACGAGCAGTACTTC.